A single sample gave rise to the 9 T cell receptor beta chains below, sequenced in a study of high-grade serous ovarian cancer treatment subgroups. Assay used: immunoSEQ multiplex PCR; TCRdb lists only in-frame clones, some missing. The data show a few thousand clones, roughly 82% seen once. Tumor tissue was taken before any definitive surgery or chemotherapy was given. What was sequenced was tumor tissue. These receptors were collected from a human donor with high-grade serous ovarian cancer.

The CDR3 spells CASSQGTSAKTDTQYF. CDR3 nucleotide sequence: TGTGCCAGCAGCCAAGGCACTAGCGCTAAAACAGATACGCAGTATTTT. V gene TRBV14 combines with J gene TRBJ2-3, with TRBD2 identical over 7 bases. Losses at the gene ends were 1 base for V and 3 bases for J; bases not matched to a gene: 7. Germline CDR1 reads SGHDN; CDR2 reads FVKESK. This CDR3 comprises 16 residues.

This chain uses TRBV7-8 with TRBJ2-1; 11 bases line up with TRBD1. The germline V gene encodes CDR1 SGHVS and CDR2 FQNEAQ. This CDR3 comprises 16 residues. Trimming took 5 bases from V and 8 from J; bases not matched to a gene: 11. CDR3 loop: CASSTQADRGRHEQFF. CDR3 in DNA: TGTGCCAGCAGCACCCAGGCGGACAGGGGGCGTCATGAGCAGTTCTTC.

Details on this clone: Other DNA variants within this sample encode the same CDR3. This chain joins TRBV19 and TRBJ1-2; perhaps TRBD1 as D (5 bases). The CDR3 spans 13 residues. Deletions cut 3 bases from V and 4 bases from J, with 9 bases between. CDR1 and CDR2 from the germline V gene are LNHDA and SQIVND (reference sequence). This CDR3 reads CASSMGQPYGYTF. The CDR3 coding sequence is TGTGCCAGTAGTATGGGGCAGCCCTATGGCTACACCTTC. Variable domain in full (rest from reference TRBV19 and TRBJ1-2): DGGITQSPKYLFRKEGQNVTLSCEQNLNHDAMYWYRQDPGQGLRLIYYSQIVNDFQKGDIAEGYSVSREKKESFPLTVTSAQKNPTAFYLCASSMGQPYGYTFGSGTRLTVV.

The chain links TRBV2 to TRBJ2-6, with 7 bases fitting TRBD1. Germline trimming cut 6 bases from V and 0 bases from J; bases unmatched to any gene: 14. CDR3 length: 19 residues. Germline CDR1 is SNHLY and CDR2 is FYNNEI. CDR3: CASSLRPGQTSSGANVLTF. For the CDR3, the DNA is TGTGCCAGCAGCCTCAGGCCGGGACAGACGAGCTCTGGGGCCAACGTCCTGACTTTC.

This clone was detected only a few times. The CDR3 is CASSLGGTSTDTQYF. The CDR3 coding sequence is TGTGCCAGCAGCTTAGGGGGGACTAGCACAGATACGCAGTATTTT. The chain couples TRBV7-2 to TRBJ2-3; D perhaps matches TRBD2 (6 bases). The CDR3 runs to 15 residues. Trimming cost V 1 base and J 0 bases, with 8 bases left between them. Per the germline V gene, CDR1 is SGHTA and CDR2 is FQGNSA.

This chain uses TRBV28 with TRBJ1-1; D not resolved. Germline CDR1 MDHEN, CDR2 SYDVKM. V dropped 7 bases and J dropped 7 bases, with 13 bases sitting between them. This CDR3 has 12 amino acids. The CDR3 reads CASNSGFNEAFF. The CDR3 region has the DNA TGTGCCAGCAACTCGGGGTTCAATGAAGCTTTCTTT.

The rearrangement links TRBV27 to TRBJ2-3, with D tentatively TRBD1 or TRBD2 (6 bases each). V lost 2 bases and J 7 bases, leaving 16 bases between the germline ends. Germline V gene lookup returns CDR1 MNHEY and CDR2 SMNVEV (reference sequence). CDR3 length: 15 amino acids. In DNA form, the CDR3 reads TGTGCCAGCAGTTTAGATTTGGGGGGCGGGAATACGCAGTATTTT. It translates to CASSLDLGGGNTQYF.

The chain recombines TRBV19 with TRBJ2-2, with a tentative D call TRBD1 (7 bases). Germline CDR1 and CDR2: LNHDA and SQIVND (reference sequence). The CDR3 is 15 amino acids. V was shortened by 6 bases and J by 5 bases, with 16 bases between the two germline ends. The CDR3 region is CASSPTGAGTGELFF. The CDR3 nucleotides are TGTGCCAGTAGCCCTACAGGGGCGGGAACCGGGGAGCTGTTTTTT.

The CDR3 loop reads CASSITENQPQHF. CDR3 bases: TGTGCCAGCAGTATTACAGAGAATCAGCCCCAGCATTTT. The rearrangement uses TRBV7-9 and TRBJ1-5; no firm D call. The germline CDR1 and CDR2 sequences are SEHNR and FQNEAQ (reference sequence). Trimming removed 6 bases at V and 4 bases at J, with 10 bases between. The CDR3 has 13 amino acids.